One and the same sample provided the 22 T cell receptor beta chains below, sequenced in a study of early T cells in non-severe SARS-CoV-2 infection. TCRdb re-called the 5' RACE reads with MiXCR, one entry per CDR3 protein. The sample consists of more than 60,000 distinct CDR3 sequences, roughly 9.5% of them appearing once. Sequencing was performed on whole blood. The receptors here all came from an adult who was a healthcare worker with PCR-confirmed SARS-CoV-2 infection or an uninfected control (not recorded which).

The sample holds a few counts of this clonotype. The V gene is TRBV5-1, the J gene TRBJ1-1; D perhaps matches TRBD1 (6 bases). V dropped 3 bases and J dropped 4 bases, with 13 bases sitting between them. The CDR3 sequence is 14 residues long. Germline V CDR1 and CDR2: SGHRS, YFSETQ. Here the CDR3 DNA reads TGCGCCAGCAGCTCCAGGGGAGCCCCCACTGAAGCTTTCTTT. As protein: CASSSRGAPTEAFF. The entire variable domain, with the rest obtained from reference TRBV5-1 and TRBJ1-1, is as follows: KAGVTQTPRYLIKTRGQQVTLSCSPISGHRSVSWYQQTPGQGLQFLFEYFSETQRNKGNFPGRFSGRQFSNSRSEMNVSTLELGDSALYLCASSSRGAPTEAFFGQGTRLTVV.

This clonotype was picked up a small number of times. This chain connects TRBV5-1 to TRBJ1-1; 8 positions agree with TRBD1. V dropped 4 bases and J dropped 5; count of bases not matched to a gene: 7. The CDR3 covers 14 residues. Per the germline V gene, CDR1 is SGHRS and CDR2 is YFSETQ. CDR3 DNA sequence: TGCGCCAGCAGCATGCTGACAGGGGATACTGAAGCTTTCTTT. Protein sequence: CASSMLTGDTEAFF.

This clonotype has at least ten counts. The chain is built from TRBV19 and TRBJ1-6; 8 bases match TRBD1. Trimming removed 10 bases from V and 1 base from J; junction bases left unmatched: 12. Germline-derived CDR1 and CDR2 are LNHDA and SQIVND (reference sequence). There are 17 residues in the CDR3. CDR3 nucleotides: TGTGCCACCACGCCAGGGGGCATGAGGTCCTATAATTCACCCCTCCACTTT. Translating gives CATTPGGMRSYNSPLHF.

Comments on this clonotype: An end of the junction differs from the germline gene, which may be a read error. The chain is built from TRBV6-5 and TRBJ1-1; D is unclear. The germline CDR1 and CDR2 sequences are MNHEY and SVGAGI. The CDR3 length is 11 residues. The CDR3 here is CASSWNSEAFF. The CDR3 DNA follows: TGTGCCAGCAGCTGGAACAGTGAAGCTTTCTTT.

This clonotype was found many times. CDR3 in amino acids: CSARDLASGGKSPLHF. CDR3 nucleotide sequence: TGCAGTGCTAGAGATCTCGCGTCAGGGGGGAAATCACCCCTCCACTTT. The V and J genes are TRBV20-1 and TRBJ1-6, with 7 bases identical to TRBD1. The germline V gene has CDR1 DFQATT and CDR2 SNEGSKA (reference sequence). Losses at the gene ends were 0 bases for V and 10 bases for J; bases not matched to a gene: 12. The CDR3 runs 16 residues.

There are a few counts of this clonotype. J is TRBJ2-1 and V is TRBV6-5, with 7 bases aligning to TRBD2. The CDR3 runs to 17 residues. Germline V gene lookup returns CDR1 MNHEY and CDR2 SVGAGI. V lost 5 bases, J lost 0 bases, and 10 bases stayed unmatched. CDR3 loop: CASSRTSVKSSYNEQFF. The DNA of the CDR3 is TGTGCCAGCAGTAGAACTAGCGTCAAGAGCTCCTACAATGAGCAGTTCTTC.

The chain employs TRBV6-6 and TRBJ2-1; D remains ambiguous. The V gene lost 2 bases and the J gene lost 1 base, with 9 bases spanning the gap. CDR3 length: 15 residues. CDR1 and CDR2 from the germline V gene are MNHNY and SVGAGI (reference sequence). As DNA, the CDR3 is TGTGCCAGCAGTTACGACGTAAGTTCCTACAATGAGCAGTTCTTC. Translation: CASSYDVSSYNEQFF.

This chain connects TRBV7-6 to TRBJ2-5; 8 bases align to TRBD2. V shed 3 bases and J 5 bases; nucleotides not matched to a gene: 5. The V gene's germline CDR1 is SGHVS and CDR2 FNYEAQ. This CDR3 comprises 14 residues. CDR3 sequence (DNA): TGTGCCAGCAGCTTGGGACTAGTGCTGGAGACCCAGTACTTC. It specifies CASSLGLVLETQYF.

This sequence joins TRBV7-2 and TRBJ2-3; D remains unclear. Trimming left V 6 bases short and J 1 base short, with 8 bases between. Germline CDR1 is SGHTA and CDR2 is FQGNSA. The CDR3 runs to 13 residues. This CDR3 is CASSSGGTDTQYF. The CDR3 nucleotides read TGTGCCAGCAGTTCAGGAGGCACAGATACGCAGTATTTT.

This clonotype has at least ten counts. This chain joins TRBV7-2 and TRBJ1-1; no firm D call. V lost 5 bases and J 1 base, leaving 8 bases between the germline ends. The CDR3 is 13 amino acids. Germline V gives CDR1 SGHTA, CDR2 FQGNSA. CDR3 coding DNA: TGTGCCAGCAGCACGATTCAGAACACTGAAGCTTTCTTT. This gives the protein CASSTIQNTEAFF.

This clonotype has ten or more counts. The gene calls are TRBV2 and TRBJ1-3, with 7 bases matching TRBD1. With V trimmed by 1 base and J by 9 bases, 12 bases remained unmatched. Germline V gene sequence: CDR1 SNHLY, CDR2 FYNNEI. The CDR3 has 16 residues. The CDR3 sequence is CASSEGYRGRRSTIYF. For the CDR3, the DNA is TGTGCCAGCAGTGAAGGTTACAGGGGAAGGCGAAGCACCATATATTTT. The complete variable domain, with remaining parts taken from reference TRBV2 and TRBJ1-3, reads EPEVTQTPSHQVTQMGQEVILRCVPISNHLYFYWYRQILGQKVEFLVSFYNNEISEKSEIFDDQFSVERPDGSNFTLKIRSTKLEDSAMYFCASSEGYRGRRSTIYFGEGSWLTVV.

This clonotype has more than one count but fewer than ten. The rearrangement joins TRBV20-1 to TRBJ2-7; 8 bases map to TRBD1. CDR1 DFQATT and CDR2 SNEGSKA come from the germline V gene (reference sequence). Trimming at V came to 5 bases and at J to 2 bases, leaving 11 bases not matched to a gene. The CDR3 runs to 15 residues. DNA for the CDR3: TGCAGTGCTGGGGGACAGGCTAAGCGCCCCTACGAGCAGTACTTC. Translated: CSAGGQAKRPYEQYF.

The sample holds many counts of this clonotype. J is TRBJ2-3 and V is TRBV5-1, with 7 positions matching TRBD2. V lost 3 bases and J lost 2; bases outside the gene matches: 3. Germline V lookup: CDR1 SGHRS, CDR2 YFSETQ. This CDR3 contains 14 residues. The CDR3 DNA follows: TGCGCCAGCAGCTCCGGGACTATCACAGATACGCAGTATTTT. This translates into CASSSGTITDTQYF.

This clonotype was detected many times. The chain recombines TRBV7-2 with TRBJ2-1; 9 nucleotides line up with TRBD2. J lost 4 bases, V lost 1 base, and 2 bases had no gene match. Germline V gene lookup returns CDR1 SGHTA and CDR2 FQGNSA. The CDR3 consists of 15 residues. CDR3: CASSLDSGGYNEQFF. In nucleotides, the CDR3 is TGTGCCAGCAGCTTAGATAGCGGGGGATACAATGAGCAGTTCTTC.

This chain links TRBV6-5 with TRBJ2-3; D ambiguous. Looked up from germline, CDR1 is MNHEY and CDR2 is SVGAGI. CDR3 size: 12 residues. V was pared by 0 bases and J by 5 bases, with 3 bases between. For the CDR3, the DNA is TGTGCCAGCAGTTACTCTCGAGATACGCAGTATTTT. It yields the protein CASSYSRDTQYF.

This clonotype came up a few times. The chain employs TRBV27 and TRBJ2-1; 7 positions agree with TRBD2. There are 16 residues in the CDR3. CDR1 is MNHEY, CDR2 SMNVEV, per germline (reference sequence). V shed 5 bases and J 9 bases; nucleotides not matched to a gene: 16. Here the CDR3 DNA reads TGTGCCAGCAGTACATTTAATTTCTGGGAGGGAGGTGAGCAGTTCTTC. It yields the protein CASSTFNFWEGGEQFF.

The chain is built from TRBV20-1 and TRBJ2-1; TRBD2 matches at 11 bases. Germline-derived CDR1 and CDR2 are DFQATT and SNEGSKA (reference sequence). The CDR3 totals 17 residues. V lost 0 bases, J lost 2 bases, and 6 bases stayed unmatched. The CDR3 nucleotides are TGCAGTGCTAGAGATGTTTTAGCGGGAGGGCCCTACAATGAGCAGTTCTTC. As protein: CSARDVLAGGPYNEQFF.

This clonotype was seen many times. The chain's CDR3 is CASSLYGDLEAFF. CDR3 nucleotide sequence: TGTGCCAGCAGCTTGTACGGGGACCTAGAAGCTTTCTTT. J is TRBJ1-1 and V is TRBV7-9; maybe TRBD1 (5 bases). The germline V gene encodes CDR1 SEHNR and CDR2 FQNEAQ (reference sequence). The CDR3 is 13 residues long. Trimming cost V 3 bases and J 8 bases, with 13 bases left between them.

This chain links TRBV7-3 with TRBJ2-7, with 7 bases fitting TRBD1. Germline CDR1 SGHTA, CDR2 FQGTGA. The CDR3 is made up of 13 amino acids. Trimming at V came to 5 bases and at J to 1 base, leaving 2 bases not matched to a gene. DNA for the CDR3: TGTGCCAGCAGCGAGACAGGGTCCTACGAGCAGTACTTC. Translated: CASSETGSYEQYF.

This clonotype showed up many times. V is TRBV10-3 and J is TRBJ2-5, with D unclear. Germline values: CDR1 ENHRY, CDR2 SYGVKD. Trimming cost V 3 bases and J 0 bases, with 2 bases left between them. The CDR3 is 12 amino acids. CDR3 DNA sequence: TGTGCCATCAGTGATAACCAAGAGACCCAGTACTTC. Translated, it gives CAISDNQETQYF.

This chain uses TRBV29-1 with TRBJ1-1; D call uncertain. Germline lookup yields CDR1 SQVTM and CDR2 ANQGSEA. The CDR3 loop spans 12 amino acids. V lost 4 bases and J lost 4, with 10 bases in between. The CDR3 sequence: CSVGSEGTEAFF. The DNA of the CDR3 is TGCAGCGTTGGGAGCGAAGGCACTGAAGCTTTCTTT.

This chain links TRBV28 with TRBJ1-5, with unresolved D. V was cut by 3 bases and J by 0 bases, with 3 bases left in between. There are 13 residues in the CDR3. Germline V CDR1 and CDR2: MDHEN, SYDVKM. This CDR3 reads CASSFISNQPQHF. CDR3 sequence (DNA): TGTGCCAGCAGTTTTATTAGCAATCAGCCCCAGCATTTT.